This note documents a single T cell receptor (beta chain) sequence. The antigen is unknown. Sequenced by immunoSEQ multiplex PCR; TCRdb stores in-frame clones only, minus some. Here the sample spans around 320,000 clones, about 86% being singletons. The treatment is: roughly 18 received Ad26.COV2.S at low or high dose, single or two shots; about 5 received placebo; per-sample allocation not given. Specimen acquisition occurred on day 63 following the initial vaccine or placebo injection. Expression of Wuhan-strain SARS-CoV-2 spike came from the Ad26 vector that formed the vaccine. This CDR3 is 14 amino acids long. After removal of 6 bases from V and 2 bases from J, the junction contained 4 bases not matched to a gene. Per the germline V gene, CDR1 is MNHEY and CDR2 is SMNVEV (reference sequence). This record belongs to a study of Ad26.COV2.S vaccination and SARS-CoV-2 variants. Across the whole study: Donor was in the COV1001 Ad26.COV2.S trial arm. General observations from the study: Across vaccine and placebo recipients, the breadth of non-spike TCRs was similar. Vaccinated individuals (as opposed to placebo recipients) had higher spike-specific TCR breadth.

The receptor was isolated from a person aged 18-65 years who received the Ad26.COV2.S COVID-19 vaccine or a placebo. The rearrangement uses TRBV27 and TRBJ2-7; TRBD2 matches at 10 bases. Specimen: peripheral blood, collected in a trial of Ad26.COV2.S vaccine versus placebo. The CDR3 is CASRTSGLTYEQYF. In nucleotides, the CDR3 is TGTGCCAGCAGGACTAGCGGGCTTACCTACGAGCAGTACTTC.